One sample yielded the 27 T cell receptor beta chains listed below, sequenced in a study of cytomegalovirus exposure and HLA in healthy donors. The PCR ran on 60 Vbeta and 13 Jbeta primers. The data were produced by immunoSEQ multiplex PCR, yet TCRdb's version contains in-frame clones alone and is incomplete. The sample has 100,000 to 150,000 clones. The sequenced sample consisted of PBMCs. These receptors all stem from a man aged 40-49 years in good health and CMV-seronegative.

The chain couples TRBV30 to TRBJ2-6; D might be TRBD1 (5 bases). V was cut by 6 bases and J by 4 bases, with 10 bases left in between. This CDR3 is 13 amino acids long. From germline, CDR1 is GTSNPN and CDR2 SVGIG (reference sequence). CDR3 sequence reads: CACPGRGANVLTF. The CDR3 coding sequence is TGTGCCTGTCCAGGGCGCGGGGCCAACGTCCTGACTTTC. Combining the CDR3 with reference TRBV30 and TRBJ2-6 gives the whole variable domain SQTIHQWPATLVQPVGSPLSLECTVEGTSNPNLYWYRQAAGRGLQLLFYSVGIGQISSEVPQNLSASRPQDRQFILSSKKLLLSDSGFYLCACPGRGANVLTFGAGSRLTVL.

This chain connects TRBV4-2 to TRBJ2-7; 8 positions agree with TRBD2. This CDR3 comprises 19 residues. The trim removed 1 base at V and 0 bases at J, leaving 14 bases unmatched. Germline V CDR1 and CDR2: LGHNA, YNFKEQ. CDR3 amino acids: CASSQVQSLAGSSSYEQYF. In DNA form, the CDR3 reads TGTGCCAGCAGCCAAGTACAAAGCCTAGCGGGTTCGAGCTCCTACGAGCAGTACTTC.

The V gene is TRBV13, the J gene TRBJ1-2; TRBD1 might be the D (6 bases). The CDR3 extends over 14 amino acids. Germline values: CDR1 PRHDT, CDR2 FYEKMQ (reference sequence). Trimming shortened V by 3 bases and J by 7 bases, and 15 bases separated the two germline ends. The DNA of the CDR3 is TGTGCCAGCAGCTTCGCCGGGGGGGCGGCTGGCTACACCTTC. It translates to CASSFAGGAAGYTF.

The rearrangement uses TRBV10-3 and TRBJ2-1; tentatively, D is TRBD2 (6 bases). The germline gives CDR1 ENHRY, CDR2 SYGVKD. The ends were cut back, 2 bases at V and 0 bases at J, with 14 bases in the middle. CDR3 length: 17 amino acids. The CDR3 DNA reads as TGTGCCATCAGTGAGAGGGACTTAAAGAGCTCCTACAATGAGCAGTTCTTC. It is translated as CAISERDLKSSYNEQFF.

The chain uses TRBV7-8 and TRBJ2-5; 7 bases align to TRBD1. This CDR3 has 16 residues. The germline gives CDR1 SGHVS, CDR2 FQNEAQ. Losses at the gene ends were 2 bases for V and 4 bases for J; bases not matched to a gene: 10. CDR3 bases: TGTGCCAGCAGCTTAATCCCTCAAGGGGGCGCAGAGACCCAGTACTTC. It translates to CASSLIPQGGAETQYF.

This rearrangement joins TRBV28 to TRBJ2-3; possible D gene TRBD2, 6 bases. The V and J ends lost 1 base and 3 bases respectively, with 14 bases between them. Germline loops: CDR1 MDHEN, CDR2 SYDVKM. This CDR3 is 16 amino acids long. In nucleotides, the CDR3 is TGTGCCAGCAGTTTATCTCTACGGGAGACGACAGATACGCAGTATTTT. This encodes CASSLSLRETTDTQYF.

V gene TRBV29-1 combines with J gene TRBJ2-7; 9 nucleotides align to TRBD2. The V gene end was trimmed by 7 bases and the J gene end by 0 bases; junction bases not matched to a gene: 4. Germline CDR1 is SQVTM and CDR2 is ANQGSEA. The CDR3 spans 13 residues. CDR3 amino acids: CSGLAVDSYEQYF. The CDR3 DNA follows: TGCAGCGGACTAGCGGTCGACTCCTACGAGCAGTACTTC.

For the CDR3, the DNA is TGTGCCAGCAGCTTCGGGACAGGGGAGCTGTTTTTT. Translating it yields CASSFGTGELFF. The chain has TRBV11-3 and TRBJ2-2; D might be TRBD1 (6 bases). The germline gives CDR1 SGHNT, CDR2 YENEEA. The germline V and J ends were trimmed by 3 bases and 8 bases, with 7 bases remaining between them. CDR3 size: 12 residues.

Concerning this clone itself: At one boundary the junction diverges from the germline segment, which might be a read error. At the DNA level, this CDR3 is encoded by other sequences in the same sample as well. This sequence joins TRBV6-6 and TRBJ1-1; 7 nucleotides agree with TRBD1. The germline V gene has CDR1 MNHNY and CDR2 SVGAGI (reference sequence). The CDR3 is made up of 15 amino acids. DNA for the CDR3: TGTGCCAGCAGCTACTCGGGACAGAGCCACACTGAAGCTTTCTTT. Translated: CASSYSGQSHTEAFF.

V and J are TRBV30 and TRBJ2-1; 14 bases are a match to TRBD2. After removal of 6 bases from V and 6 bases from J, the junction contained 13 bases not matched to a gene. The CDR3 contains 17 residues. The V gene's germline CDR1 is GTSNPN and CDR2 SVGIG (reference sequence). The CDR3 DNA reads as TGTGCCTGCGGACTAGCGGGAGGCTTATCGGTGGTCAATGAGCAGTTCTTC. Translating it yields CACGLAGGLSVVNEQFF.

The genes are TRBV10-3 and TRBJ2-1; the match to TRBD2 covers 13 bases. This CDR3 is built from 16 residues. The V and J ends lost 4 bases and 5 bases, in that order; junction bases with no gene match: 5. Germline CDR1 ENHRY, CDR2 SYGVKD. The CDR3 reads CAISGPTSGRNNEQFF. The CDR3 DNA reads as TGTGCCATCAGTGGTCCGACTAGCGGGAGGAACAATGAGCAGTTCTTC.

The chain combines TRBV9 with TRBJ2-2; D not certain. The CDR3 runs to 12 residues. Germline V gene sequence: CDR1 SGDLS, CDR2 YYNGEE. Trimming removed 1 base at V and 7 bases at J, with 5 bases between. The CDR3 DNA follows: TGTGCCAGCAGCGTATCCCGCGGGGAGCTGTTTTTT. Protein product: CASSVSRGELFF. Using reference TRBV9 and TRBJ2-2 for the parts outside the CDR3, the full variable domain is DSGVTQTPKHLITATGQRVTLRCSPRSGDLSVYWYQQSLDQGLQFLIQYYNGEERAKGNILERFSAQQFPDLHSELNLSSLELGDSALYFCASSVSRGELFFGEGSRLTVL.

This rearrangement joins TRBV7-9 to TRBJ2-1; TRBD2 matches at 12 bases. The CDR3 is made up of 17 amino acids. J gave up 6 bases and V 7 bases, and 13 bases lay outside the gene matches. Per germline, CDR1 SEHNR and CDR2 FQNEAQ (reference sequence). CDR3 amino acids: CASTLASASGRANEQFF. The CDR3 bases are TGTGCCAGCACCCTAGCGTCGGCTAGCGGGAGGGCCAATGAGCAGTTCTTC.

The genes are TRBV13 and TRBJ2-5; D gene ambiguous. V was clipped by 1 base and J by 5 bases, with 8 bases between them. The CDR3 has 13 amino acids. CDR1 PRHDT and CDR2 FYEKMQ come from the germline V gene (reference sequence). As DNA, the CDR3 is TGTGCCAGCAGCTTAGTCCCCTCCGAGACCCAGTACTTC. Amino acid sequence: CASSLVPSETQYF. The complete variable domain, with remaining parts taken from reference TRBV13 and TRBJ2-5, reads AAGVIQSPRHLIKEKRETATLKCYPIPRHDTVYWYQQGPGQDPQFLISFYEKMQSDKGSIPDRFSAQQFSDYHSELNMSSLELGDSALYFCASSLVPSETQYFGPGTRLLVL.

This chain links TRBV28 with TRBJ1-5, with 7 bases aligning to TRBD1. Germline V gene data show CDR1 as MDHEN and CDR2 as SYDVKM. V dropped 7 bases and J dropped 7; count of bases not matched to a gene: 16. The CDR3 sequence is 16 residues long. The CDR3 coding sequence is TGTGCCAGCAAAACGCCCCCTCGGACAGGTGGACAGCCCCAGCATTTT. As protein: CASKTPPRTGGQPQHF.

The rearrangement uses TRBV28 and TRBJ2-1; 12 bases map to TRBD1. Per the germline V gene, CDR1 is MDHEN and CDR2 is SYDVKM. The length of the CDR3 is 16 residues. The trim removed 5 bases at V and 5 bases at J, leaving 7 bases unmatched. Here the CDR3 DNA reads TGTGCCAGCAGTAAGACCCGGGACAGGGGGCACAATGAGCAGTTCTTC. Translated, it gives CASSKTRDRGHNEQFF.

This chain connects TRBV9 to TRBJ2-3; D perhaps matches TRBD2 (6 bases). CDR1 SGDLS and CDR2 YYNGEE come from the germline V gene. The CDR3 has 15 amino acids. With 0 bases removed from V and 4 bases from J, the gap between germline ends came to 12 bases. CDR3 sequence reads: CASSVALGGADTQYF. In nucleotides, the CDR3 is TGTGCCAGCAGCGTAGCCCTGGGGGGAGCAGATACGCAGTATTTT.

The chain has TRBV10-2 and TRBJ2-1, with TRBD2 matching over 8 bases. V lost 10 bases to trimming and J lost 7 bases; unmatched junction nucleotides: 9. Germline V gene lookup returns CDR1 WSHSY and CDR2 SAAADI. CDR3 length: 13 amino acids. CDR3: CATQRESRNEQFF. As DNA, the CDR3 is TGCGCCACCCAGCGGGAGTCAAGGAATGAGCAGTTCTTC.

This chain links TRBV9 with TRBJ2-7; perhaps TRBD1 as D (6 bases). Germline CDR1 SGDLS, CDR2 YYNGEE. Trimming stripped 0 bases from V and 2 bases from J, with 15 bases between. This CDR3 is built from 16 residues. The CDR3 DNA reads as TGTGCCAGCAGCGTAGAGGGGGTACAAACGGCCTACGAGCAGTACTTC. It yields the protein CASSVEGVQTAYEQYF.

V and J are TRBV6-1 and TRBJ1-1; tentatively, D is TRBD1 (6 bases). The CDR3 totals 14 residues. Between the trimmed V and J ends, which lost 5 bases and 8 bases, there was a span of 18 bases. CDR1 is MNHNS and CDR2 is SASEGT in the germline V gene. The CDR3 DNA reads as TGTGCCAGCAGTTTTGAGGGCCCTCAGGGGGAAGCTTTCTTT. It specifies CASSFEGPQGEAFF.

The rearrangement links TRBV7-9 to TRBJ1-3; D is perhaps TRBD1 (6 bases). Trimming removed 5 bases from V and 0 bases from J, with 8 bases in between. Germline V gives CDR1 SEHNR, CDR2 FQNEAQ (reference sequence). The CDR3 extends over 14 amino acids. The CDR3 loop is CASSQGGSGNTIYF. CDR3 coding DNA: TGTGCCAGCAGCCAAGGGGGCTCTGGAAACACCATATATTTT.

The chain combines TRBV5-1 with TRBJ2-3; 11 bases match TRBD2. Trimming at V came to 0 bases and at J to 4 bases, leaving 1 base not matched to a gene. The germline CDR1 and CDR2 sequences are SGHRS and YFSETQ. This CDR3 is 15 amino acids long. CDR3 DNA: TGCGCCAGCAGCTTGGGTAGCGGGAGGGCAGATACGCAGTATTTT. Amino acid sequence: CASSLGSGRADTQYF.

The V gene is TRBV2, the J gene TRBJ2-1; D may be TRBD2 (5 bases). This CDR3 contains 14 residues. Germline-derived CDR1 and CDR2 are SNHLY and FYNNEI. V gave up 6 bases and J gave up 5 bases, with 14 bases separating them. In nucleotides, the CDR3 is TGTGCCAGCAGGGGTAGAGGGAGCGACAATGAGCAGTTCTTC. This gives the protein CASRGRGSDNEQFF.

The genes are TRBV7-9 and TRBJ2-5; the match to TRBD1 covers 7 bases. The CDR3 is 15 amino acids. Germline loops: CDR1 SEHNR, CDR2 FQNEAQ (reference sequence). After removal of 5 bases from V and 7 bases from J, the junction contained 13 bases not matched to a gene. The CDR3: CASSGTATGLGTQYF. CDR3 DNA sequence: TGTGCCAGCAGCGGAACCGCGACAGGGTTGGGGACCCAGTACTTC.

The chain joins TRBV6-1 to TRBJ2-5; D is possibly TRBD1 (5 bases). The J call may be faulty, since TRBJ2-7 better matches the DNA end. Germline V gives CDR1 MNHNS, CDR2 SASEGT. CDR3 size: 14 residues. CDR3 bases: TGTGCCAGCAGTGAAGGTGCAGGGTTCTACGAGCAGTACTTC. This encodes CASSEGAGFYEQYF.

V and J are TRBV7-9 and TRBJ2-3, with 7 bases fitting TRBD2. V lost 0 bases and J lost 2; bases outside the gene matches: 2. This CDR3 is built from 15 residues. In germline, CDR1 is SEHNR, CDR2 FQNEAQ (reference sequence). The CDR3 is CASSLAGGTTDTQYF. CDR3 DNA sequence: TGTGCCAGCAGCTTAGCGGGGGGGACCACAGATACGCAGTATTTT.

DNA for the CDR3: TGTGCCAGCAGCCGCATGACAGGGGTGCCTGGCTACACCTTC. Amino acid sequence: CASSRMTGVPGYTF. This sequence joins TRBV7-2 and TRBJ1-2; 8 bases align to TRBD1. The CDR3 contains 14 residues. J lost 7 bases, V lost 5 bases, and 9 bases had no gene match. Germline assignment: CDR1 SGHTA and CDR2 FQGNSA.